Following are 3 T cell receptor beta chains from one sample sequenced in a study of blood T cell repertoires in COVID-19 (dated by TCRdb to between 2020 and 2021). The library was built by means of the immunoSEQ multiplex PCR assay. The table comes from immuneACCESS by way of TCRdb, which keeps in-frame sequences with V and J called. Part of the clones is missing from these tables; in studies checked, under half for an unresolved V gene and the rest for unknown reasons. The sample profile shows tens of thousands of clones; roughly 79% of them were found once. 15% to 20% of the sample is taken by the ten largest. Sequenced: peripheral blood. The receptors come from a human donor in a cohort sampled during active COVID-19.

V gene TRBV19 combines with J gene TRBJ1-6; TRBD1 matches 10 bases. The CDR3 loop spans 17 amino acids. Germline assignment: CDR1 LNHDA and CDR2 SQIVND (reference sequence). J was trimmed by 9 bases and V by 6 bases; bases with no gene match: 14. In nucleotides, the CDR3 is TGTGCCAGTAGCCGACAGGGGGCAAGGTTATTGGGTTCACCCCTCCACTTT. Protein: CASSRQGARLLGSPLHF.

The chain joins TRBV7-7 to TRBJ2-5, with 12 bases that match TRBD2. The CDR3 spans 16 residues. CDR1 is SSHAT and CDR2 is FNYEAQ in the germline V gene (reference sequence). J was trimmed by 3 bases and V by 4 bases; bases with no gene match: 6. CDR3: CASSSSGRAGEETQYF. CDR3 nucleotide sequence: TGTGCCAGCAGCTCTAGCGGGAGGGCCGGGGAAGAGACCCAGTACTTC.

V usage is TRBV9 and J usage is TRBJ1-2; TRBD1 matches 9 bases. This CDR3 comprises 15 residues. V shed 4 bases, J shed 4 bases, and the junction held 8 bases outside the gene matches. The germline V gene encodes CDR1 SGDLS and CDR2 YYNGEE. This CDR3 is CASSPTGGTSYGYTF. The CDR3 DNA is TGTGCCAGCAGCCCAACAGGGGGCACGAGCTATGGCTACACCTTC.